The clone carrying this TCR beta chain was recorded many times. Two-round multiplex PCR, the amplification method, yielded TCR beta CDR3 from genomic DNA. Primers targeting each individual TRBV and TRBJ gene were applied in first-round PCR. TCRdb itself ran the multiplex PCR reads through MiXCR, one entry per CDR3 protein. The sample consists of 30,000 or so distinct CDR3 sequences, roughly 31% of them appearing once. The data belong to a study of prognosis after radiotherapy for stage I lung cancer. The overall study: The 13 male and 6 female patients were aged 53 to 84, median approximately 74 years.

Germline CDR1 and CDR2: MDHEN and SYDVKM. The CDR3 sequence is 13 residues long. The V and J ends lost 6 bases and 6 bases respectively, with 14 bases between them. The origin of this receptor is a donor over 45 with non-small cell lung cancer. This material consisted of PBMCs, taken before or after stereotactic body radiation therapy (not recorded which). The chain joins TRBV28 to TRBJ1-1; D unresolved. CDR3 DNA: TGTGCCAGCAGCCTATTACCCCCCTCTGAAGCTTTCTTT. Translation: CASSLLPPSEAFF.